Below are 18 T cell receptor beta chains sequenced from a single sample in a study of T cells in Graves' hyperthyroidism and ophthalmopathy. The TCR beta CDR3 regions underwent amplification using RNA transcripts as the source. The HTBI primer set served for first-round RT-PCR of the TCR CDR3. TCRdb recomputed calls from the multiplex PCR reads with MiXCR, one row per CDR3 protein. The sample records under 350,000 distinct CDR3 sequences, around 20% being singletons. Source material: blood. The receptors here all came from a woman in her 50s with Graves' hyperthyroidism.

The J gene is TRBJ2-1, the V gene TRBV19, with no clear D. Trimming removed 3 bases from V and 7 bases from J, with 7 bases in between. This CDR3 is built from 12 residues. Germline values: CDR1 LNHDA, CDR2 SQIVND (reference sequence). The DNA for the CDR3 is TGTGCCAGTAGTATCCTGGGTAATGAGCAGTTCTTC. Residues: CASSILGNEQFF.

This clonotype was picked up many times. The J gene is TRBJ2-3, the V gene TRBV29-1, with 10 bases that match TRBD2. J lost 5 bases, V lost 7 bases, and 6 bases had no gene match. The CDR3 is made up of 13 amino acids. Per germline, CDR1 SQVTM and CDR2 ANQGSEA. CDR3 sequence (DNA): TGCAGCGCCCCAGCGGGAGGGCGAGATACGCAGTATTTT. Translating gives CSAPAGGRDTQYF.

This clonotype has ten or more counts. Here the CDR3 DNA reads TGCGCCAGCAGCTTGACCGGGACAGGGAGTGGCTACACCTTC. Protein product: CASSLTGTGSGYTF. V is TRBV5-1 and J is TRBJ1-2, with TRBD1 identical over 9 bases. V trimming: 1 base; J trimming: 7 bases; junction bases outside the gene matches: 5. CDR1 SGHRS and CDR2 YFSETQ come from the germline V gene. The CDR3 has 14 residues.

As concerns this clonotype: The junction departs from the called germline gene at one end, perhaps through a read error. The chain is built from TRBV29-1 and TRBJ2-6, with a weak D call TRBD1 (5 bases). Germline values: CDR1 SQVTM, CDR2 ANQGSEA. The CDR3 length is 13 residues. In DNA form, the CDR3 reads TGCAGCGGCACGAATCCTGGGGCCAACGTCCTGGCTTTC. Its translation is CSGTNPGANVLAF.

The chain uses TRBV6-1 and TRBJ2-1; 10 bases line up with TRBD2. Germline V gene data show CDR1 as MNHNS and CDR2 as SASEGT. V shed 3 bases, J shed 1 base, and the junction held 6 bases outside the gene matches. CDR3 length: 17 residues. As DNA, the CDR3 is TGTGCCAGCAGTGATCAATTAGCGGGAGGATCCTACAATGAGCAGTTCTTC. Amino acids: CASSDQLAGGSYNEQFF.

The sample holds a few counts of this clonotype. This rearrangement joins TRBV19 to TRBJ2-1, with 7 nucleotides matching TRBD1. V lost 7 bases, J lost 4 bases, and 4 bases stayed unmatched. The CDR3 runs 13 residues. Germline values: CDR1 LNHDA, CDR2 SQIVND (reference sequence). In nucleotides, the CDR3 is TGTGCCAGTAAAGGGGGCTATTACAATGAGCAGTTCTTC. This encodes CASKGGYYNEQFF. The full variable domain, rest sourced from reference TRBV19 and TRBJ2-1, is DGGITQSPKYLFRKEGQNVTLSCEQNLNHDAMYWYRQDPGQGLRLIYYSQIVNDFQKGDIAEGYSVSREKKESFPLTVTSAQKNPTAFYLCASKGGYYNEQFFGPGTRLTVL.

The chain is built from TRBV6-1 and TRBJ1-1; D unresolved. Looked up from germline, CDR1 is MNHNS and CDR2 is SASEGT. V shed 6 bases and J shed 1 base, with 12 bases lying between them. The CDR3 covers 14 residues. CDR3 amino acids: CASRHDKENTEAFF. CDR3 sequence (DNA): TGTGCCAGCAGACACGACAAGGAGAACACTGAAGCTTTCTTT.

This clonotype was seen many times. This chain joins TRBV5-6 and TRBJ2-1; 12 bases are a match to TRBD2. The germline V gene has CDR1 SGHDT and CDR2 YYEEEE. The CDR3 sequence is 16 residues long. V was clipped by 3 bases and J by 8 bases; unmatched bases: 9. The CDR3 coding sequence is TGTGCCAGCAGCTCCTGGACTAGCGGGAATCGTGATGAGCAGTTCTTC. It translates to CASSSWTSGNRDEQFF.

As concerns this clonotype: A much larger clone lies a single base off, so this may be a read error. The chain links TRBV5-5 to TRBJ1-4; tentatively, D is TRBD1 (5 bases). The CDR3 runs to 17 residues. The V gene's germline CDR1 is SGHKS and CDR2 YYEKEE (reference sequence). CDR3 coding DNA: TGTGCCAGCAGCCTGGGGCCACGTCGAGGGATTAATGGAAAACTGTTTTTT. This sequence encodes CASSLGPRRGINGKLFF.

Many counts were recorded for this clonotype. The chain combines TRBV7-6 with TRBJ2-7, with TRBD2 matching over 12 bases. This CDR3 spans 15 amino acids. Unmatched junction bases numbered 5, after V lost 5 bases and J lost 3 bases. The germline V gene encodes CDR1 SGHVS and CDR2 FNYEAQ. The CDR3 protein is CASSPLAGGHYEQYF. DNA for the CDR3: TGTGCCAGCAGCCCACTAGCGGGGGGCCACTACGAGCAGTACTTC.

This chain joins TRBV29-1 and TRBJ1-1; TRBD1 is a possible D gene (5 bases). This CDR3 is built from 13 residues. V was pared by 7 bases and J by 0 bases, with 12 bases between. In germline, CDR1 is SQVTM, CDR2 ANQGSEA. In nucleotides, the CDR3 is TGCAGCGCCGAAGACAGCATGAACACTGAAGCTTTCTTT. Translating it yields CSAEDSMNTEAFF.

The chain carries TRBV7-3 and TRBJ1-6, with D perhaps matching TRBD1 (5 bases). The CDR3 consists of 14 residues. CDR1 is SGHTA, CDR2 FQGTGA, per germline. The V and J ends lost 5 bases and 8 bases respectively, with 13 bases between them. The CDR3 sequence: CASSPTVGDSPLHF. The CDR3 coding sequence is TGTGCCAGCAGCCCGACAGTAGGGGATTCACCCCTCCACTTT. Full variable domain (remainder filled in from reference TRBV7-3 and TRBJ1-6): GAGVSQTPSNKVTEKGKYVELRCDPISGHTALYWYRQSLGQGPEFLIYFQGTGAADDSGLPNDRFFAVRPEGSVSTLKIQRTERGDSAVYLCASSPTVGDSPLHFGNGTRLTVT.

This clonotype was detected ten times or more. V and J are TRBV20-1 and TRBJ2-1; 9 bases are shared with TRBD2. Losses at the gene ends were 5 bases for V and 0 bases for J; bases not matched to a gene: 8. The CDR3 is 16 residues long. Per germline, CDR1 DFQATT and CDR2 SNEGSKA (reference sequence). The DNA of the CDR3 is TGCAGTGCTGGCCCGCGGGGGGGTCGCTCCTACAATGAGCAGTTCTTC. Protein product: CSAGPRGGRSYNEQFF.

This clonotype was observed once. The chain couples TRBV12-3 or TRBV12-4 to TRBJ1-2; weak D call: TRBD1 (5 bases). The CDR3 runs to 14 residues. V was cut by 8 bases and J by 3 bases, with 16 bases left in between. The CDR3 sequence is CASFGGSYHYGYTF. The CDR3 region has the DNA TGTGCCAGCTTCGGGGGATCTTACCACTATGGCTACACCTTC.

This clonotype was observed a few times. V usage is TRBV18 and J usage is TRBJ2-1; D is unresolved. The CDR3 has 15 amino acids. CDR1 is KGHSH and CDR2 is LQKENI in the germline V gene. Trimming cost V 3 bases and J 5 bases, with 14 bases left between them. This CDR3 is CASSPLRSQHNEQFF. The DNA of the CDR3 is TGTGCCAGCTCACCCCTCCGGAGCCAACACAATGAGCAGTTCTTC.

The rearrangement joins TRBV7-3 to TRBJ2-7; tentative D call: TRBD2 (7 bases). The V end lost 2 bases, the J end lost 2 bases, and 10 bases lay between the germline ends. The length of the CDR3 is 14 residues. Germline V lookup: CDR1 SGHTA, CDR2 FQGTGA. DNA for the CDR3: TGTGCCAGCAGCTTAGGGGGGGGCCCCTACGAGCAGTACTTC. Its protein is CASSLGGGPYEQYF.

This clonotype was recorded at least ten times. This CDR3 reads CSARTQNTGELFF. The CDR3, as DNA: TGCAGTGCTAGAACACAGAACACCGGGGAGCTGTTTTTT. This chain links TRBV20-1 with TRBJ2-2; D ambiguous. CDR1 DFQATT and CDR2 SNEGSKA come from the germline V gene (reference sequence). The CDR3 has 13 residues. The ends were cut back, 2 bases at V and 1 base at J, with 5 bases in the middle.

This clonotype was seen many times. The V gene is TRBV20-1, the J gene TRBJ2-5; D may match TRBD1 or TRBD2 (5 bases each). V lost 2 bases and J 7 bases, leaving 23 bases between the germline ends. Germline assignment: CDR1 DFQATT and CDR2 SNEGSKA (reference sequence). The CDR3 is made up of 16 amino acids. The CDR3 sequence: CSARTTARSRGGTQYF. The CDR3 region has the DNA TGCAGTGCTAGAACGACAGCACGGTCCCGGGGTGGGACCCAGTACTTC.